Presented here are 2 T cell receptor beta chains from one specimen sequenced in a study of beta chain features in type 1 diabetes. cDNA synthesis used the whole RNA isolate, giving expressed TCRB sequences. Data came from immunoSEQ multiplex PCR; TCRdb stores just in-frame clones and leaves some out. The repertoire holds 350,000 to 400,000 clones, with about 15% as singletons. What was sequenced was naive CD4+ T cells from blood. These receptor sequences come from a woman between 18 and 29 years old in good health.

This clone occurred a few times. The rearrangement uses TRBV18 and TRBJ2-1; D perhaps matches TRBD2 (5 bases). Deletions cut 3 bases from V and 9 bases from J, with 15 bases between. CDR3 size: 14 residues. CDR1 is KGHSH, CDR2 LQKENI, per germline. CDR3 bases: TGTGCCAGCTCACCCCCGCCGGGTCGGGGTGAGCAGTTCTTC. Protein sequence: CASSPPPGRGEQFF. Filled out from reference TRBV18 and TRBJ2-1, the complete variable domain reads NAGVMQNPRHLVRRRGQEARLRCSPMKGHSHVYWYRQLPEEGLKFMVYLQKENIIDESGMPKERFSAEFPKEGPSILRIQQVVRGDSAAYFCASSPPPGRGEQFFGPGTRLTVL.

This clone came up a few times. This chain connects TRBV7-2 to TRBJ2-7, with TRBD2 matching over 9 bases. Germline-derived CDR1 and CDR2 are SGHTA and FQGNSA. With V trimmed by 7 bases and J by 3 bases, 1 base remained unmatched. CDR3 length: 12 amino acids. CDR3 DNA sequence: TGTGCCAGCACTAGCGGGAACTACGAGCAGTACTTC. It encodes CASTSGNYEQYF.